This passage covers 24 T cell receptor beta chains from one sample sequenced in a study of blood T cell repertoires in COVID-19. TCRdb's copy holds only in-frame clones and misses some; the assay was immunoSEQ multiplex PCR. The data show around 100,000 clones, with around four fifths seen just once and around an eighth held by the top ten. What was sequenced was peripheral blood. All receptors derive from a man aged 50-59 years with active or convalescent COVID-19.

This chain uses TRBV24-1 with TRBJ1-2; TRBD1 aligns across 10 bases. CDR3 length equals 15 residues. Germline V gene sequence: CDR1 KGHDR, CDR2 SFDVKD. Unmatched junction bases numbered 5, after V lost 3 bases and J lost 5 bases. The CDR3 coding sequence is TGTGCCACCAGTGATCCGGGACAGGGGTATTATGGCTACACCTTC. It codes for CATSDPGQGYYGYTF.

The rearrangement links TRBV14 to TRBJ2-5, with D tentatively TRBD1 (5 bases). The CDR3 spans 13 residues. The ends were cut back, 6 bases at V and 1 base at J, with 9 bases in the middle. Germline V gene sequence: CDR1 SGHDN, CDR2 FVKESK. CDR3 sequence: CASSSTAQETQYF. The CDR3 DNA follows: TGTGCCAGCAGTTCGACAGCCCAAGAGACCCAGTACTTC. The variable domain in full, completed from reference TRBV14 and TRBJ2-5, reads EAGVTQFPSHSVIEKGQTVTLRCDPISGHDNLYWYRRVMGKEIKFLLHFVKESKQDESGMPNNRFLAERTGGTYSTLKVQPAELEDSGVYFCASSSTAQETQYFGPGTRLLVL.

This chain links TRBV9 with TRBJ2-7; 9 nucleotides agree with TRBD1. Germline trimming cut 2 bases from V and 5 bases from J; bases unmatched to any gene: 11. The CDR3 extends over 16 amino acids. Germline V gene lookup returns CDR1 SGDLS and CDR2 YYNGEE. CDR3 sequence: CASSVLPGTGTHEQYF. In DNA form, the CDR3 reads TGTGCCAGCAGCGTGTTACCCGGGACAGGGACCCACGAGCAGTACTTC.

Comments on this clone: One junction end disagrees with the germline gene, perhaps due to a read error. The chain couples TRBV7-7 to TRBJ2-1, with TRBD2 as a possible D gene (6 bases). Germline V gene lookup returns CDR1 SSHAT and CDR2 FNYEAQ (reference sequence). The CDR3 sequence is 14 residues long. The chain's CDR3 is CASSRGGDYNEQFF. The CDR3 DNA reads TGTGCTAGCAGCCGCGGCGGGGATTACAATGAGCAGTTCTTC.

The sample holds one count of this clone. The CDR3 DNA sequence: TGTGCCAGTAGTCCTAGAGAAAAACTGTTTTTT. Its protein is CASSPREKLFF. This chain joins TRBV19 and TRBJ1-4; the D is unclear. V dropped 5 bases and J dropped 8 bases, with 6 bases sitting between them. Germline V gives CDR1 LNHDA, CDR2 SQIVND (reference sequence). There are 11 residues in the CDR3.

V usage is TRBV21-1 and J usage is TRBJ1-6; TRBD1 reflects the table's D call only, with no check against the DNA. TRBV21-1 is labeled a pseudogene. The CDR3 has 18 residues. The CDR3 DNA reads TGTGCCAGCAGCAAAGAGGGGGATGTTAGCTCCTATAATTCACCCCTCCACTTT. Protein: CASSKEGDVSSYNSPLHF.

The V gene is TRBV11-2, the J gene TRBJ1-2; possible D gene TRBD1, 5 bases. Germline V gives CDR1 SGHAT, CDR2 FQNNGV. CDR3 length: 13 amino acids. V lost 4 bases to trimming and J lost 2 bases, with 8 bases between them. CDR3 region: CASSWGGNYGYTF. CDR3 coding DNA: TGTGCCAGCAGCTGGGGCGGAAACTATGGCTACACCTTC.

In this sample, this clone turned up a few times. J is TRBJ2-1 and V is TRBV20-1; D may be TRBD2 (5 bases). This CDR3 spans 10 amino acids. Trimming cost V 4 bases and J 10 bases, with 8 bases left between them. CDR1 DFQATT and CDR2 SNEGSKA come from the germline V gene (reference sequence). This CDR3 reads CSATREEQFF. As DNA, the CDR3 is TGCAGTGCTACCCGGGAAGAGCAGTTCTTC.

CDR3 in amino acids: CASSQTGLRASEQFF. In nucleotides, the CDR3 is TGCGCCAGCAGCCAAACGGGACTCCGGGCGAGTGAGCAGTTCTTC. The rearrangement uses TRBV4-1 and TRBJ2-1, with D maybe TRBD2 (6 bases). The CDR3 consists of 15 residues. Trimming pared 2 bases from V and 9 bases from J, leaving 17 bases between. CDR1 is MGHRA and CDR2 is YSYEKL in the germline V gene.

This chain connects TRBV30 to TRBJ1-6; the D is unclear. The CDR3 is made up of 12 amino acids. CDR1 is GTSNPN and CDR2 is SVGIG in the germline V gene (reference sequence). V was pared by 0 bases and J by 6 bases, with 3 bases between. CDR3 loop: CAWSVLNSPLHF. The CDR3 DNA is TGTGCCTGGAGTGTACTTAATTCACCCCTCCACTTT.

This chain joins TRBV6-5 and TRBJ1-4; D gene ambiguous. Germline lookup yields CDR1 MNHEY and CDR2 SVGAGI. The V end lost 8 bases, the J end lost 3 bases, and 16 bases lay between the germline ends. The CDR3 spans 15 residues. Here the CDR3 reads CASRRNDLANEKLFF. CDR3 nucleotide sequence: TGTGCCAGCCGAAGAAACGACTTGGCTAATGAAAAACTGTTTTTT.

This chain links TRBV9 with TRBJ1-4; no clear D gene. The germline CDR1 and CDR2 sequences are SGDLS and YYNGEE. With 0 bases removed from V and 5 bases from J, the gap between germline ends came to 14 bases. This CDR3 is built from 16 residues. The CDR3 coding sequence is TGTGCCAGCAGCGTAGGGGTAACAGCTCCAAATGAAAAACTGTTTTTT. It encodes CASSVGVTAPNEKLFF. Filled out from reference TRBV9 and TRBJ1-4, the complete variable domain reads DSGVTQTPKHLITATGQRVTLRCSPRSGDLSVYWYQQSLDQGLQFLIQYYNGEERAKGNILERFSAQQFPDLHSELNLSSLELGDSALYFCASSVGVTAPNEKLFFGSGTQLSVL.

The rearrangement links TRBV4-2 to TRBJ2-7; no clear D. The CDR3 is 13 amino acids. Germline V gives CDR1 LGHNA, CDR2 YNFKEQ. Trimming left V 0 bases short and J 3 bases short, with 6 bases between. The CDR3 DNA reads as TGTGCCAGCAGCCAAGAAGGCGGCTACGAGCAGTACTTC. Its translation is CASSQEGGYEQYF.

CDR3 bases: TGCGCCAGCAGCCAACCCACTAGCGGGGGTAATGAGCAGTTCTTC. This sequence encodes CASSQPTSGGNEQFF. The chain has TRBV4-1 and TRBJ2-1, with TRBD2 identical over 11 bases. Unmatched junction bases numbered 4, after V lost 2 bases and J lost 7 bases. The CDR3 sequence is 15 residues long. In germline, CDR1 is MGHRA, CDR2 YSYEKL.

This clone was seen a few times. The CDR3 DNA follows: TGTGCCAGCAGCCGGGCTAGCGGCTACACCGGGGAGCTGTTTTTT. Translating gives CASSRASGYTGELFF. This chain links TRBV14 with TRBJ2-2; TRBD2 agrees at 7 bases. CDR3 length equals 15 residues. Germline CDR1 SGHDN, CDR2 FVKESK. The V and J ends lost 4 bases and 3 bases, in that order; junction bases with no gene match: 5. The whole variable domain, remainder taken from reference TRBV14 and TRBJ2-2, is EAGVTQFPSHSVIEKGQTVTLRCDPISGHDNLYWYRRVMGKEIKFLLHFVKESKQDESGMPNNRFLAERTGGTYSTLKVQPAELEDSGVYFCASSRASGYTGELFFGEGSRLTVL.

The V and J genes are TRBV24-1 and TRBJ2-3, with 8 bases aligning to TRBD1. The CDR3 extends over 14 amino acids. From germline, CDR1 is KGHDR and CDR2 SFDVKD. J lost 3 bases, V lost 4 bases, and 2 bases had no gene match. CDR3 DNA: TGTGCCACCAGTGAACAGGGGGGAACAGATACGCAGTATTTT. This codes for CATSEQGGTDTQYF.

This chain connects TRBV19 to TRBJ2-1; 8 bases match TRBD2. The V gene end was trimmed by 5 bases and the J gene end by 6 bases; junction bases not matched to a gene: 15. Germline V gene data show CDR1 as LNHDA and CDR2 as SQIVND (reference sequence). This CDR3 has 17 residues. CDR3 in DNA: TGTGCCAGTAGTGACCCTTCGTGGGCGGGAGGCGGCAATGAGCAGTTCTTC. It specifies CASSDPSWAGGGNEQFF. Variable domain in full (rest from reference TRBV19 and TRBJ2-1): DGGITQSPKYLFRKEGQNVTLSCEQNLNHDAMYWYRQDPGQGLRLIYYSQIVNDFQKGDIAEGYSVSREKKESFPLTVTSAQKNPTAFYLCASSDPSWAGGGNEQFFGPGTRLTVL.

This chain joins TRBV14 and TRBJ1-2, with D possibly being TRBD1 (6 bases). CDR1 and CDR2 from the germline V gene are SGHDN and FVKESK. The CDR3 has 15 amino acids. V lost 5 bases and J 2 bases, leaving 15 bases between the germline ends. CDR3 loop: CASSYSDRQNYGYTF. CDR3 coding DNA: TGTGCCAGCAGCTATTCCGACAGGCAGAACTATGGCTACACCTTC.

The CDR3 DNA reads as TGTGCCAGCAGCGACGCAGGGGGCTCCTACAATGAGCAGTTCTTC. Amino acid sequence: CASSDAGGSYNEQFF. This chain uses TRBV7-9 with TRBJ2-1; the match to TRBD1 covers 7 bases. J lost 0 bases, V lost 5 bases, and 4 bases had no gene match. The CDR3 runs 15 residues. Per germline, CDR1 SEHNR and CDR2 FQNEAQ (reference sequence).

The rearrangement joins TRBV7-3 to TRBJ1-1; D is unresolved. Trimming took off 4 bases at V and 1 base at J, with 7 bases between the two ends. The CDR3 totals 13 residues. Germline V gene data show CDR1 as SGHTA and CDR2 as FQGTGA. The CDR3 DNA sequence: TGTGCCAGCAGCTCGTACAGGAACACTGAAGCTTTCTTT. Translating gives CASSSYRNTEAFF.

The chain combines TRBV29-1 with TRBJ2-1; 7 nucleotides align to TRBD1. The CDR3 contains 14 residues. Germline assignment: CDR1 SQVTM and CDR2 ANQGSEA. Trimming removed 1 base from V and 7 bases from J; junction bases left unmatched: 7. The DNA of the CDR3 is TGCAGCGTTGAAGCCACTGACAGGGATAATGAGCAGTTCTTC. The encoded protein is CSVEATDRDNEQFF.

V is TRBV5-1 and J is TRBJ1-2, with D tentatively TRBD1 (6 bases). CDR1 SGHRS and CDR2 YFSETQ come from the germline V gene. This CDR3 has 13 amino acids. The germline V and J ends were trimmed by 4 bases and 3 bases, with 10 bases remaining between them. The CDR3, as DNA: TGCGCCAGCAGCGCCGGGACATACTATGGCTACACCTTC. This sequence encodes CASSAGTYYGYTF.

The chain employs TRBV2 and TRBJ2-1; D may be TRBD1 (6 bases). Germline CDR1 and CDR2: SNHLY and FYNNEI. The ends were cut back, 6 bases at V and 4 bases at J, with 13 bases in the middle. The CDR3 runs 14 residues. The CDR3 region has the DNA TGTGCCAGCAGGGGGGCAGGGATTTACAATGAGCAGTTCTTC. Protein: CASRGAGIYNEQFF. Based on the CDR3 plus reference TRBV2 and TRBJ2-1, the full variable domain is EPEVTQTPSHQVTQMGQEVILRCVPISNHLYFYWYRQILGQKVEFLVSFYNNEISEKSEIFDDQFSVERPDGSNFTLKIRSTKLEDSAMYFCASRGAGIYNEQFFGPGTRLTVL.

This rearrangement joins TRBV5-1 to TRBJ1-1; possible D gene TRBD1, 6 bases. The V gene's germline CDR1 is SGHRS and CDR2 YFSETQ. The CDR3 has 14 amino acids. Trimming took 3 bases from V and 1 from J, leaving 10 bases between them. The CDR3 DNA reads TGCGCCAGCAGCTCACAGGGACAGAACACTGAAGCTTTCTTT. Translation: CASSSQGQNTEAFF.